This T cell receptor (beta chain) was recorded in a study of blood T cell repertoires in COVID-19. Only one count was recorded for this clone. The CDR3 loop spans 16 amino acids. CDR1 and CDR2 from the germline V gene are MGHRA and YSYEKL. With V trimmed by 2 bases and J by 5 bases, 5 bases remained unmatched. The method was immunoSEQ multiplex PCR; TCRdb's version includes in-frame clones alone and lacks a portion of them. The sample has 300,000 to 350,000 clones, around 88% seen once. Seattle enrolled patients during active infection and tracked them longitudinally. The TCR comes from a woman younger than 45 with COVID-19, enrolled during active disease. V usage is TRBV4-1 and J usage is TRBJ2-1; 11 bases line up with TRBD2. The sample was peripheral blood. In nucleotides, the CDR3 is TGCGCCAGCAGCCAACCTCTAGCGGGGGGACACAATGAGCAGTTCTTC. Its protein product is CASSQPLAGGHNEQFF.